Each of the 12 T cell receptor beta chains below was sequenced from the same sample in a study of T cell changes during pregnancy in multiple sclerosis (dated by TCRdb to the late 2010s). To prepare the library, the immunoSEQ multiplex PCR assay was applied. TCRdb provides this immuneACCESS table in a form limited to in-frame rearrangements. Some clones are lacking; in checked studies, under half of them reflect an unresolved V gene, and why the rest are absent is not known. In all, the sample holds some 19,000 clones, and roughly 88% of those were seen once. The top ten hold 4.5% to 7% of the sample. The material was CD8+ T cells from peripheral blood mononuclear cells, obtained after pregnancy. These receptors all come from a female donor in good health, enrolled as a control in a pregnancy study.

This clone was counted once. The rearrangement links TRBV4-1 to TRBJ2-5, with 11 nucleotides matching TRBD1. The J call may be incorrect, as the DNA end agrees better with TRBJ2-7. The V gene's germline CDR1 is MGHRA and CDR2 YSYEKL. This CDR3 has 15 residues. CDR3 protein: CASSVSGQGAYEQYF. The CDR3 region has the DNA TGCGCCAGCAGCGTGTCGGGACAGGGGGCCTACGAGCAGTACTTC.

Only a few counts were recorded for this clone. V usage is TRBV4-2 and J usage is TRBJ1-5; TRBD1 might be the D (5 bases). With 1 base removed from V and 8 bases from J, the gap between germline ends came to 18 bases. The CDR3 consists of 16 residues. Germline CDR1 reads LGHNA; CDR2 reads YNFKEQ. CDR3 protein: CASSQVEGTGGEPQHF. CDR3 nucleotides: TGTGCCAGCAGCCAAGTTGAGGGGACGGGAGGGGAGCCCCAGCATTTT.

The genes are TRBV5-6 and TRBJ2-3, with D hard to call. From germline, CDR1 is SGHDT and CDR2 YYEEEE. The length of the CDR3 is 12 residues. Trimming left V 4 bases short and J 0 bases short, with 3 bases between. DNA of the CDR3: TGTGCCAGCAGCCCTAGCACAGATACGCAGTATTTT. Amino acid sequence: CASSPSTDTQYF.

The chain couples TRBV11-3 to TRBJ1-1; D is undetermined. Trimming took off 5 bases at V and 1 base at J, with 5 bases between the two ends. This CDR3 is 12 amino acids long. The germline CDR1 and CDR2 sequences are SGHNT and YENEEA. The CDR3 DNA follows: TGTGCCAGCAGCACTTCGAACACTGAAGCTTTCTTT. This gives the protein CASSTSNTEAFF.

The V call is TRBV2, the J call TRBJ1-4; D might be TRBD1 (5 bases). Trimming took 5 bases from V and 0 from J, leaving 13 bases between them. This CDR3 comprises 16 residues. Germline assignment: CDR1 SNHLY and CDR2 FYNNEI. The CDR3 bases are TGTGCCAGCAGTCCCAGGGTAGGAACAACTAATGAAAAACTGTTTTTT. Protein product: CASSPRVGTTNEKLFF.

The chain has TRBV19 and TRBJ2-7, with D hard to call. Germline V CDR1 and CDR2: LNHDA, SQIVND (reference sequence). V lost 0 bases, J lost 2 bases, and 5 bases lay in between. CDR3 size: 13 residues. The CDR3 sequence is CASSIDRAYEQYF. The CDR3 DNA reads TGTGCCAGTAGTATAGATCGGGCCTACGAGCAGTACTTC. The full variable domain, with the rest looked up from reference TRBV19 and TRBJ2-7, is DGGITQSPKYLFRKEGQNVTLSCEQNLNHDAMYWYRQDPGQGLRLIYYSQIVNDFQKGDIAEGYSVSREKKESFPLTVTSAQKNPTAFYLCASSIDRAYEQYFGPGTRLTVT.

This clone was seen a single time. The rearrangement links TRBV30 to TRBJ2-1; the D gene is possibly TRBD2 (5 bases). The CDR3 length is 12 residues. Trimming took 3 bases from V and 9 from J, leaving 12 bases between them. Per the germline V gene, CDR1 is GTSNPN and CDR2 is SVGIG (reference sequence). The CDR3 is CAWRRRSVEQFF. The CDR3 region has the DNA TGTGCCTGGAGACGGAGGTCTGTTGAGCAGTTCTTC.

This chain uses TRBV2 with TRBJ1-2, with D possibly matching TRBD1 (6 bases). CDR3 length equals 14 residues. The germline CDR1 and CDR2 sequences are SNHLY and FYNNEI. The V end was cut by 5 bases, the J end by 4 bases, with 14 bases between. CDR3 in amino acids: CASSSSRTVYGYTF. Here the CDR3 DNA reads TGTGCCAGCAGTTCCTCCCGGACAGTCTATGGCTACACCTTC.

The V gene is TRBV4-2, the J gene TRBJ2-2; the match to TRBD2 covers 8 bases. With 9 bases clipped from V and 1 base from J, the junction kept 1 base outside the gene matches. Germline CDR1 and CDR2: LGHNA and YNFKEQ. The CDR3 length is 13 residues. In DNA form, the CDR3 reads TGTGCCAGTCGGGGGGGGAACACCGGGGAGCTGTTTTTT. This translates into CASRGGNTGELFF.

The V call is TRBV4-2, the J call TRBJ2-7; 11 bases align to TRBD1. V lost 3 bases and J lost 1; bases outside the gene matches: 14. The CDR3 contains 19 residues. The germline V gene has CDR1 LGHNA and CDR2 YNFKEQ. The CDR3 nucleotides read TGTGCCAGCAGCCAGCCCGGGACAGGGGGTTCACGGGGGTCCTACGAGCAGTACTTC. It is translated as CASSQPGTGGSRGSYEQYF.

The chain couples TRBV25-1 to TRBJ2-2; 10 nucleotides line up with TRBD1. V lost 5 bases, J lost 5 bases, and 8 bases stayed unmatched. The CDR3 contains 16 residues. Germline loops: CDR1 MGHDK, CDR2 SYGVNS. Here the CDR3 DNA reads TGTGCCAGCAGTCTTACGGGACAGGGGAAAACCGGGGAGCTGTTTTTT. This sequence encodes CASSLTGQGKTGELFF. Using reference TRBV25-1 and TRBJ2-2 for the parts outside the CDR3, the full variable domain is EADIYQTPRYLVIGTGKKITLECSQTMGHDKMYWYQQDPGMELHLIHYSYGVNSTEKGDLSSESTVSRIRTEHFPLTLESARPSHTSQYLCASSLTGQGKTGELFFGEGSRLTVL.

The J gene is TRBJ1-2, the V gene TRBV7-6, with D tentatively TRBD1 (6 bases). V dropped 1 base and J dropped 6 bases, with 18 bases sitting between them. This CDR3 is 16 amino acids long. Germline CDR1 reads SGHVS; CDR2 reads FNYEAQ. The CDR3 nucleotides are TGTGCCAGCAGCTTAGGACAGGCCGTATCCAACAATGGCTACACCTTC. Amino acids: CASSLGQAVSNNGYTF.